This T cell receptor beta chain was profiled in a study of technical replicates of blood from a few donors. Using immunoSEQ multiplex PCR, the repertoire was profiled, and TCRdb retains in-frame clones only, with some absent. Of 60,000 to 85,000 clones in the sample, 91% were seen once. The V gene's germline CDR1 is MDHEN and CDR2 SYDVKM. V lost 6 bases to trimming and J lost 4 bases; unmatched junction nucleotides: 12. This CDR3 is built from 16 residues. Specimen: T cells isolated from PBMCs. This TCR was recovered from a human donor in good health. The rearrangement joins TRBV28 to TRBJ2-7, with 10 bases matching TRBD2. The CDR3 here is CASSRLSSGSGYEQYF. CDR3 nucleotides: TGTGCCAGCAGCCGCCTCTCTAGCGGGAGCGGATACGAGCAGTACTTC.